This TCR beta chain was recovered during a study of cytomegalovirus exposure and HLA in healthy donors. Study-level background: There were some 380 genotyped donors. Of these, about 81% fell in the genetic ancestry cluster associated with self-reported Caucasian donors. Study-wide results and limits: The study flagged about 160 TCR beta chains as cytomegalovirus-associated.

Note on this clone: Its specificity is unknown.

The CDR3 has 13 amino acids. V was trimmed by 0 bases and J by 8 bases, leaving 13 bases between them. Germline CDR1 is GTSNPN and CDR2 is SVGIG (reference sequence). PCR amplification relied on 60 Vbeta primers (plus 13 Jbeta primers). Generated by immunoSEQ multiplex PCR, the TCRdb table keeps only in-frame clones and is missing some. The data contain roughly 190,000 clones, around 76% of them singletons. The gene calls are TRBV30 and TRBJ1-2; perhaps TRBD1 as D (5 bases). The sequencing input was PBMCs. The TCR sequence derives from a woman aged 25 to 39 in good health and CMV-seropositive. The CDR3 DNA is TGTGCCTGGAGTGTAATGCAGGGCCAGGGCTACACCTTC. Translation: CAWSVMQGQGYTF.